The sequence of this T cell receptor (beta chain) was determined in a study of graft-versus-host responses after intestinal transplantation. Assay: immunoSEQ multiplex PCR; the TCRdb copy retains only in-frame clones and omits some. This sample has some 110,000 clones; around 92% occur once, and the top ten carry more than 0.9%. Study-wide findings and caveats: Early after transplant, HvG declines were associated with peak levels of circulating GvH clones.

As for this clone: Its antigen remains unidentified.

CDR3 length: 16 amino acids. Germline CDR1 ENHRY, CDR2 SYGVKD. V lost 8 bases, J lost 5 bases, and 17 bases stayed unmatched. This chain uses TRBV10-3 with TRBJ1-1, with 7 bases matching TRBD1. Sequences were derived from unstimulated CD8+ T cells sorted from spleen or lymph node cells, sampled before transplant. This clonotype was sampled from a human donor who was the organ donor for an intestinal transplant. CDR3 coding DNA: TGTGCCATCCTCAAAAAACTTACAGGGGTTTTAACTGAAGCTTTCTTT. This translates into CAILKKLTGVLTEAFF.